The 16 T cell receptor beta chains below were found in one sample sequenced in a study of early T cells in non-severe SARS-CoV-2 infection. Each CDR3 protein gets one entry after TCRdb re-called the 5' RACE reads with MiXCR. The data show 100,000 to 120,000 distinct CDR3 sequences, around an eighth seen once. Material: whole blood. These receptors were collected from an adult who was a healthcare worker with PCR-confirmed SARS-CoV-2 infection or an uninfected control (not recorded which).

The chain uses TRBV5-1 and TRBJ2-2, with 7 positions matching TRBD1. The CDR3 has 15 amino acids. The germline CDR1 and CDR2 sequences are SGHRS and YFSETQ. V gave up 0 bases and J gave up 5 bases; unmatched junction bases: 4. CDR3 in amino acids: CASSLGTGLTGELFF. The CDR3, as DNA: TGCGCCAGCAGCTTGGGGACAGGCCTAACCGGGGAGCTGTTTTTT.

Judged by abundance, this clonotype is medium-sized. The CDR3 coding sequence is TGTGCCACCGACAGGGGCCTAAGCAAAAACATTCAGTACTTC. Its translation: CATDRGLSKNIQYF. The gene calls are TRBV6-1 and TRBJ2-4, with 8 bases fitting TRBD1. Trimming removed 10 bases from V and 3 bases from J; junction bases left unmatched: 8. The V gene's germline CDR1 is MNHNS and CDR2 SASEGT. The CDR3 spans 14 residues.

This clonotype was seen ten or more times. V usage is TRBV15 and J usage is TRBJ2-2; D unresolved. The CDR3 spans 15 residues. V shed 1 base and J shed 3 bases, with 9 bases lying between them. Germline CDR1 is LNHNV and CDR2 is YYDKDF (reference sequence). CDR3 residues: CATSRGGWDTGELFF. CDR3 bases: TGTGCCACCAGCAGAGGGGGTTGGGACACCGGGGAGCTGTTTTTT.

This clonotype was recorded many times. The rearrangement uses TRBV7-2 and TRBJ1-5; unclear D gene. From germline, CDR1 is SGHTA and CDR2 FQGNSA. V was trimmed by 5 bases and J by 0 bases, leaving 11 bases between them. The CDR3 extends over 15 amino acids. CDR3 in amino acids: CASSREPFSNQPQHF. The DNA for the CDR3 is TGTGCCAGCAGCCGAGAGCCTTTTAGCAATCAGCCCCAGCATTTT.

This clonotype came up many times. V usage is TRBV2 and J usage is TRBJ1-2; the D gene is possibly TRBD1 (5 bases). The CDR3 extends over 14 amino acids. V lost 7 bases to trimming and J lost 6 bases, with 18 bases between them. Germline assignment: CDR1 SNHLY and CDR2 FYNNEI. The DNA for the CDR3 is TGTGCCAGCACCCTTAGAGGGGTTACTGATGGCTACACCTTC. Translation: CASTLRGVTDGYTF.

At least ten counts were recorded for this clonotype. The rearrangement links TRBV7-9 to TRBJ1-2; a weak D match, TRBD1 (6 bases). Trimming removed 6 bases at V and 5 bases at J, with 19 bases between. The CDR3 runs 15 residues. CDR1 is SEHNR and CDR2 is FQNEAQ in the germline V gene (reference sequence). This CDR3 reads CASSSGQTLWYGYTF. Here the CDR3 DNA reads TGTGCCAGCAGTTCAGGACAGACATTGTGGTATGGCTACACCTTC.

This clonotype showed up many times. J is TRBJ2-4 and V is TRBV6-6; no reliable D call. Germline CDR1 is MNHNY and CDR2 is SVGAGI (reference sequence). CDR3 size: 11 residues. The V gene lost 7 bases and the J gene lost 0 bases, with 1 base spanning the gap. The CDR3, as DNA: TGTGCCAGCACAGCCAAAAACATTCAGTACTTC. It yields the protein CASTAKNIQYF.

V is TRBV18 and J is TRBJ2-7; D is undetermined. The germline CDR1 and CDR2 sequences are KGHSH and LQKENI. The CDR3 loop spans 15 amino acids. V shed 4 bases and J shed 0 bases, with 13 bases lying between them. The CDR3 DNA follows: TGTGCCAGCTCACTCTCGGAGATAAGCTCCTACGAGCAGTACTTC. It yields the protein CASSLSEISSYEQYF.

The chain uses TRBV7-6 and TRBJ2-3; TRBD2 is a possible D gene (6 bases). CDR1 and CDR2 (germline): SGHVS, FNYEAQ. This CDR3 has 13 residues. Trimming removed 2 bases from V and 5 bases from J, with 8 bases in between. The CDR3 sequence is CASSLQEGDTQYF. The CDR3 nucleotides read TGTGCCAGCAGCTTACAGGAGGGAGATACGCAGTATTTT.

This rearrangement joins TRBV5-6 to TRBJ1-1; D gene ambiguous. Per the germline V gene, CDR1 is SGHDT and CDR2 is YYEEEE. Trimming stripped 4 bases from V and 0 bases from J, with 10 bases between. The CDR3 consists of 14 residues. DNA for the CDR3: TGTGCCAGCAGCCTAGCCGTGTTGAACACTGAAGCTTTCTTT. Translation: CASSLAVLNTEAFF.

This clonotype occurred many times. The rearrangement uses TRBV25-1 and TRBJ2-2, with TRBD2 identical over 9 bases. The germline V gene encodes CDR1 MGHDK and CDR2 SYGVNS. Germline trimming cut 4 bases from V and 7 bases from J; bases unmatched to any gene: 10. The CDR3 is made up of 16 amino acids. This CDR3 is CASSVLSGSRGGELFF. The CDR3 DNA reads as TGTGCCAGCAGTGTTCTTAGCGGGAGTCGCGGCGGGGAGCTGTTTTTT.

This chain uses TRBV3-1 with TRBJ1-3; D is ambiguous. Germline V lookup: CDR1 LGHDT, CDR2 YNNKEL (reference sequence). The length of the CDR3 is 15 residues. V shed 2 bases and J shed 0 bases, with 8 bases lying between them. CDR3 loop: CASSQYSYSGNTIYF. Written as DNA, the CDR3 is TGTGCCAGCAGCCAATACTCCTACTCTGGAAACACCATATATTTT.

The genes are TRBV11-2 and TRBJ2-5; D call uncertain. This CDR3 comprises 13 residues. Trimming cost V 5 bases and J 2 bases, with 9 bases left between them. Germline V gene sequence: CDR1 SGHAT, CDR2 FQNNGV. CDR3: CASSPVTQETQYF. CDR3 sequence (DNA): TGTGCCAGCAGCCCGGTGACTCAAGAGACCCAGTACTTC.

This clonotype was detected many times. The rearrangement links TRBV29-1 to TRBJ1-2; 7 bases match TRBD1. Unmatched junction bases numbered 4, after V lost 7 bases and J lost 5 bases. Per the germline V gene, CDR1 is SQVTM and CDR2 is ANQGSEA. This CDR3 has 11 amino acids. Here the CDR3 DNA reads TGCAGCGCGGGACAGTCATATGGCTACACCTTC. Translating gives CSAGQSYGYTF.

The rearrangement joins TRBV2 to TRBJ2-7; 11 nucleotides match TRBD2. The ends lost 1 base at V and 5 bases at J; junction bases unmatched: 7. CDR1 is SNHLY, CDR2 FYNNEI, per germline. This CDR3 is built from 16 residues. The CDR3 DNA is TGTGCCAGCAGTGAAGGAGCTAGCGGGAGGACCCACGAGCAGTACTTC. This translates into CASSEGASGRTHEQYF.

The genes are TRBV7-3 and TRBJ2-7, with 10 bases fitting TRBD2. Germline lookup yields CDR1 SGHTA and CDR2 FQGTGA. This CDR3 spans 15 amino acids. The V and J ends lost 3 bases and 3 bases, in that order; junction bases with no gene match: 5. The CDR3 nucleotides are TGTGCCAGCAGCTTTAGCGGGGGGCCCCTCTACGAGCAGTACTTC. This sequence encodes CASSFSGGPLYEQYF.